The T cell receptor beta chain described here comes from a study of T cell responses to AZD1222 COVID-19 vaccine. The table came from immunoSEQ multiplex PCR; TCRdb's copy has only in-frame clones and leaves some out. The sample records 100,000 to 150,000 clones, 70% to 90% being singletons. Study observations and caveats: After the peak T cell response, and only then, were repertoires sampled. Clonal diversity was possibly underestimated, and the donors were mostly white British, with more females.

A word on this clone: Its specificity is not known.

This TCR came from an adult in good health. The source material was peripheral blood, sampled on day 0 of AZD1222 vaccination.

The CDR3 nucleotides are TGTGCCACCTCCGTGGGAGGACCCCCGCGCTACTTC. It specifies CATSVGGPPRYF. The chain uses TRBV24-1 and TRBJ2-7; possible D gene TRBD2, 6 bases. V lost 9 bases and J 13 bases, leaving 21 bases between the germline ends. Germline values: CDR1 KGHDR, CDR2 SFDVKD. The CDR3 totals 12 residues.